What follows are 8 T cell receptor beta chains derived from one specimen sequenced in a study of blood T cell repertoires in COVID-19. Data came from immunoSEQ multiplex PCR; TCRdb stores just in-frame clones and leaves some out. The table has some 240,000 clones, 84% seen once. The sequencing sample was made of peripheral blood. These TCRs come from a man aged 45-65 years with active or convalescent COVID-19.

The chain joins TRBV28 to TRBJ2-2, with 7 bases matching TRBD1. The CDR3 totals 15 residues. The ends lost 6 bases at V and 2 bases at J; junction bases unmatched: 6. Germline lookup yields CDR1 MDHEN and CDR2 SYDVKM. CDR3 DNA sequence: TGTGCCAGCAGCACCCCAGGGGGAAACACCGGGGAGCTGTTTTTT. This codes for CASSTPGGNTGELFF.

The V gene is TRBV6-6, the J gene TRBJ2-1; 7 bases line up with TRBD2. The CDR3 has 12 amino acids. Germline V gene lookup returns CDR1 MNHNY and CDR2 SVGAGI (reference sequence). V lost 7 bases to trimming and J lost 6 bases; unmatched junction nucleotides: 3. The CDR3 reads CASTPSGNEQFF. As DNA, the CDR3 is TGTGCCAGCACCCCTAGCGGCAATGAGCAGTTCTTC.

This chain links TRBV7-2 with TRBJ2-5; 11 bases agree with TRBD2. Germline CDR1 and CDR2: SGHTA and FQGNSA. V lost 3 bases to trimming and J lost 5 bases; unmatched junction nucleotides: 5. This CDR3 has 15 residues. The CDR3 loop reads CASSFSGGAWETQYF. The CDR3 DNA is TGTGCCAGCAGCTTTAGCGGGGGGGCTTGGGAGACCCAGTACTTC. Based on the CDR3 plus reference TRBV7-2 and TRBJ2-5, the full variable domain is GAGVSQSPSNKVTEKGKDVELRCDPISGHTALYWYRQSLGQGLEFLIYFQGNSAPDKSGLPSDRFSAERTGGSVSTLTIQRTQQEDSAVYLCASSFSGGAWETQYFGPGTRLLVL.

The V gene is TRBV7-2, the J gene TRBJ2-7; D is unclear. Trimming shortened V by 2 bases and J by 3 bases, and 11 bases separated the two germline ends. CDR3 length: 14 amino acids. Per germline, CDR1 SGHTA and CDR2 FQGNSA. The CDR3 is CASSLLATNYEQYF. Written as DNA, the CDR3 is TGTGCCAGCAGCTTATTGGCCACTAACTACGAGCAGTACTTC.

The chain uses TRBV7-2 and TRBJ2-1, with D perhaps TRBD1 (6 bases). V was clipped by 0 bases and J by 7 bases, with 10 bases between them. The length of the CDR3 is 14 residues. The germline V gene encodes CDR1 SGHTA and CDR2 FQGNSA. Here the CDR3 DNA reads TGTGCCAGCAGCTTAGCGGCAGGGGTGAATGAGCAGTTCTTC. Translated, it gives CASSLAAGVNEQFF.

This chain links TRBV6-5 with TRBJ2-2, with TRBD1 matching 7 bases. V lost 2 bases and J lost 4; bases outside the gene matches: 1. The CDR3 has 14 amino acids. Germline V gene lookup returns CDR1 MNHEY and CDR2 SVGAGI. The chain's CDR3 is CASSYRTGTGELFF. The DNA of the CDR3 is TGTGCCAGCAGTTACAGGACAGGCACCGGGGAGCTGTTTTTT.

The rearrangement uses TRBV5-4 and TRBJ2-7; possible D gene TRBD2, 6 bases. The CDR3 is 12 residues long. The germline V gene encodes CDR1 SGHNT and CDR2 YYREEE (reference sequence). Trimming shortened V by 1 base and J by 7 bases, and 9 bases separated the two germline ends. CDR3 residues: CASSLSAGEQYF. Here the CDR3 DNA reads TGTGCCAGCAGCTTGTCGGCGGGGGAGCAGTACTTC.

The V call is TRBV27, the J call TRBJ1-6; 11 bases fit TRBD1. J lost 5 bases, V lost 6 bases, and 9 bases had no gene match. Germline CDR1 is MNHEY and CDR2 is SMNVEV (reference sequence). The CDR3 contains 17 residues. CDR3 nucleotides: TGTGCCAGCAGACGGACAGGGGGCTACCCTAATAATTCACCCCTCCACTTT. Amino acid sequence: CASRRTGGYPNNSPLHF.